The rows below give T cell receptor beta chains drawn from one sample of a study of blood T cell repertoires in COVID-19. Libraries were prepared by immunoSEQ multiplex PCR; TCRdb keeps only in-frame clonotypes and omits some of them. The data hold some 50,000 clones, with over 85% observed a single time. Input material: peripheral blood. The origin of the receptors is a man between 60 and 70 years old with COVID-19, enrolled during active disease. CDR3s leave out the opening cysteine and the closing phenylalanine or tryptophan. The order of the fields is V gene, clone size, CDR3 protein. Some rows have no size entry. The others give once, few or many, or a class for an expanded clone.

TRBV19 NA ASRAGGLGLNEQF
TRBV5-1 NA ASSGTGVRSYEQY
TRBV3-1/TRBV3-2 once ASSQGQGPNQPQH
TRBV4-2 NA ASSQVSGTANQPQH
TRBV3-1/TRBV3-2 NA ASSLQGPGELF
TRBV4-2 NA ASSLSGDRGNYGYT
TRBV9 NA ASSPLSGVGTF
TRBV5-4 NA ASSTRVIGGLAGFTGELF
TRBV5-1 NA ASSPEVGFSGNTIY
TRBV6-6 NA ASTTGGGTGELF
TRBV5-6 NA ASSLTGPGSEAF
TRBV21-1 NA ASSADRGPSVQNTEAF
TRBV7-2 NA ASSLKGQTNYGYT
TRBV19 NA ASTGQGLGTEAF
TRBV6-6 NA ASSPPGQGANQPQH
TRBV29-1 NA SVVGSTISYEQY
TRBV21-1 NA ASGGETGELF
TRBV6-5 NA ASSHQSGNTIY
TRBV4-3 NA ASSQVTAGGLQETQY
TRBV5-4 few ASSLFSY
TRBV18 NA ASSPTDRLDYGYT
TRBV21-1 NA APIPLRGTYGYT
TRBV4-1 NA ASSLDSSYNEQF
TRBV4-1 NA ASSQGGLAGVMQF
TRBV29-1 NA SVGASLSYEQY
TRBV5-8 once ASSLTVYNEQF
TRBV3-1/TRBV3-2 NA ASSLGQVGYEQY
TRBV5-5 NA ASSSLGQASYEQY
TRBV4-2 NA ASSREPGSRNENIQY
TRBV5-6 NA ASSRQSSYEQY
TRBV19 NA ASSTRGFQETQY
TRBV7-2 NA ASSPAGVGGYT
TRBV6-2/TRBV6-3 NA ASSYLAHKSYEQY